This T cell receptor beta chain was retrieved from a study of response to subunit inactivated influenza vaccine. Regarding this clonotype: What it recognizes is unknown.

The CDR3 contains 19 residues. With V trimmed by 3 bases and J by 0 bases, 17 bases remained unmatched. Germline-derived CDR1 and CDR2 are SQVTM and ANQGSEA. Notes on the study in general: The authors proposed limited new T cell recruitment per seasonal influenza vaccination.

TCRdb reprocessed the RT-PCR reads with MiXCR, giving one entry per CDR3 protein. The sample shows 500,000 to 600,000 distinct CDR3 sequences, 12% of them seen only once. The receptor was derived from a man aged 50-60 years who received an inactivated influenza vaccine. The chain employs TRBV29-1 and TRBJ2-1; 7 bases are a match to TRBD2. The starting material was PBMCs from blood, obtained on the day of vaccination. This CDR3 is CSVETPLLQRGNSYNEQFF. The CDR3, as DNA: TGCAGCGTTGAGACCCCCCTTTTGCAGCGGGGAAACTCCTACAATGAGCAGTTCTTC.